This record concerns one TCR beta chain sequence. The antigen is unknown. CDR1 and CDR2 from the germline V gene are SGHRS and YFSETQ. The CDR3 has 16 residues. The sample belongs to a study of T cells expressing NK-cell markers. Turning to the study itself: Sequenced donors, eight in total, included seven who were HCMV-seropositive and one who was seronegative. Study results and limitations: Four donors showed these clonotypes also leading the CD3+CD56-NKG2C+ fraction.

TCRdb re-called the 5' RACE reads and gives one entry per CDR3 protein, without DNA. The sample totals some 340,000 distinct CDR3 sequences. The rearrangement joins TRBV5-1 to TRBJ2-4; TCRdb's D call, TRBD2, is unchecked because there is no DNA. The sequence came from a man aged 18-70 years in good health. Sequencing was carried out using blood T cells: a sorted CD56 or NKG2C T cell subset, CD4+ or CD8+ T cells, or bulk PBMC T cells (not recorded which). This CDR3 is CASSLRDGLAKNIQYF. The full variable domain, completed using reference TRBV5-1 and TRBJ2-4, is KAGVTQTPRYLIKTRGQQVTLSCSPISGHRSVSWYQQTPGQGLQFLFEYFSETQRNKGNFPGRFSGRQFSNSRSEMNVSTLELGDSALYLCASSLRDGLAKNIQYFGAGTRLSVL.